Described below is a single T cell receptor (beta chain) sequence and its context. Antigen unknown. This sample is drawn from a study of T cell responses to AZD1222 COVID-19 vaccine. Study-wide points: Repertoire samples came only from after the peak T cell response. Two doses of AZD1222 preceded a rise in Spike-specific TCR breadth and depth. In the spike-specific TCR repertoire, nearly half reportedly target unmutated variant regions.

The protocol was immunoSEQ multiplex PCR, while the TCRdb copy is restricted to in-frame clones and leaves out a portion. This sample yields around 130,000 clones, of which approximately 93% are seen a single time; 0.9% to 0.95% belongs to the top ten. The material sequenced was peripheral blood, taken on day 0 of AZD1222 vaccination. The clonotype comes from an adult in good health.

CDR3 sequence reads: CAWNGGGANTEAFF. The DNA of the CDR3 is TGTGCCTGGAATGGGGGGGGCGCGAACACTGAAGCTTTCTTT. V is TRBV30 and J is TRBJ1-1, with TRBD1 as a possible D gene (6 bases). V was clipped by 4 bases and J by 1 base, with 13 bases between them. This CDR3 has 14 amino acids. Germline V gene sequence: CDR1 GTSNPN, CDR2 SVGIG (reference sequence).